This T cell receptor beta chain came from a study of blood T cell repertoires in COVID-19. Looking at the study overall: The United States, Italy and Spain supplied acute and convalescent COVID-19 samples. PBMCs, B-cell-depleted T cells, or T cells were the source of the cDNA or gDNA that made up the material.

Under the authors' procedure: Researchers report that nucleated cell counts were estimated from reference gene primer amplification. Measured with immunoSEQ multiplex PCR; TCRdb has only the in-frame clones, and not every one. For V, J and clone size, that table is used; D and trimming come from the DNA. Of 95,000 to 110,000 clones in the sample, 75% to 90% were seen once. V lost 4 bases and J lost 5, with 14 bases in between. The CDR3 runs 13 residues. Germline assignment: CDR1 SQVTM and CDR2 ANQGSEA. The V gene is TRBV29-1, the J gene TRBJ2-5; no reliable D call. Specimen: peripheral blood. The TCR sequence derives from a human donor in a cohort sampled during active or convalescent COVID-19. CDR3 coding DNA: TGCAGCGTTGTTGCGGCCCCTGTGGAGACCCAGTACTTC. Protein sequence: CSVVAAPVETQYF.